This T cell receptor (beta chain) was sequenced in a study of blood T cell repertoires in COVID-19. Authors' data handling: Amplification with reference gene primers provided the estimates of nucleated cell counts. Here immunoSEQ multiplex PCR was the method, and the copy in TCRdb shows in-frame clones only, minus some. V, J and clone size are those of that table, while D and trimming were read from the DNA. Of 55,000 to 80,000 clones in the sample, roughly 77% were seen once. The TCR was taken from a woman between 65 and 79 years old with acute or convalescent COVID-19. Sequencing input: peripheral blood.

In nucleotides, the CDR3 is TGTGCCAGCAGCCAGACGGTAGGAGATAACTATGGCTACACCTTC. Translating gives CASSQTVGDNYGYTF. The chain combines TRBV11-2 with TRBJ1-2; no firm D call. Germline V lookup: CDR1 SGHAT, CDR2 FQNNGV. The CDR3 spans 15 residues. The V end lost 5 bases, the J end lost 1 base, and 14 bases lay between the germline ends.